Below are 4 T cell receptor beta chains sequenced from a single sample in a study of control samples from healthy donors and cancer patients. TCRdb's table, derived via immunoSEQ multiplex PCR, lists solely in-frame clones and lacks some. The table includes more than 95,000 clones, roughly 93% detected once. The material sequenced was blood. All receptors come from a young man in good health.

The chain couples TRBV28 to TRBJ1-2, with D perhaps TRBD1 (5 bases). In germline, CDR1 is MDHEN, CDR2 SYDVKM. V was pared by 3 bases and J by 2 bases, with 13 bases between. CDR3 length: 15 residues. The CDR3 spells CASSFIPGGNYGYTF. CDR3 nucleotide sequence: TGTGCCAGCAGTTTTATTCCGGGGGGGAACTATGGCTACACCTTC.

CDR3 sequence (DNA): TGTGCCAGCAGCCCCCTTGCCGGGGAGCTGTTTTTT. Amino acids: CASSPLAGELFF. This rearrangement joins TRBV3-1 (or the pseudogene TRBV3-2) to TRBJ2-2, with unresolved D. This CDR3 contains 12 residues. Trimming took off 4 bases at V and 6 bases at J, with 6 bases between the two ends. Germline assignment: CDR1 LGHDT and CDR2 YNNKEL (reference sequence).

This chain uses TRBV13 with TRBJ2-7; D is ambiguous. The CDR3 covers 12 residues. Trimming stripped 4 bases from V and 1 base from J, with 5 bases between. Germline V gene lookup returns CDR1 PRHDT and CDR2 FYEKMQ (reference sequence). The CDR3 is CASSSTSYEQYF. CDR3 nucleotides: TGTGCCAGCAGCTCAACTTCCTACGAGCAGTACTTC.

This chain uses TRBV28 with TRBJ2-7; TRBD2 aligns across 9 bases. This CDR3 has 14 residues. Germline CDR1 reads MDHEN; CDR2 reads SYDVKM. Trimming removed 5 bases from V and 0 bases from J; junction bases left unmatched: 2. The CDR3 sequence: CASSATSGSYEQYF. The CDR3 DNA reads as TGTGCCAGCAGTGCGACTAGCGGCTCCTACGAGCAGTACTTC.